This T cell receptor (beta chain) is drawn from a study of tumor and adjacent non-tumor tissue in lung cancer. The template was RNA from unsorted bulk tissue. This clonotype was counted ten times or more. The CDR3 spans 15 residues. V was clipped by 4 bases and J by 2 bases; unmatched bases: 9. Looked up from germline, CDR1 is SQVTM and CDR2 is ANQGSEA. A modified ARM-PCR protocol with three rounds of nested PCR amplified TCRbeta. TCRdb passed the multiplex PCR reads through MiXCR, listing each CDR3 protein once. The sample lists over 100,000 distinct CDR3 sequences, roughly 75% seen once, with around a third in the top ten.

The source of this sequence is a woman aged 60-75 years with non-small cell lung cancer. The J gene is TRBJ1-2, the V gene TRBV29-1, with TRBD1 matching over 8 bases. Source material: lung tumor tissue. Here the CDR3 reads CSVGGATGENYGYTF. The CDR3 DNA reads TGCAGCGTTGGAGGGGCGACAGGGGAGAACTATGGCTACACCTTC.